This T cell receptor (beta chain) was identified during a study of blood T cell repertoires in COVID-19. In the study overall: T cells, B-cell-depleted T cells, or PBMCs provided the cDNA or gDNA that served as material.

In the original processing: For nucleated cells, counts were estimated from reference gene primer amplification. Method: immunoSEQ multiplex PCR; TCRdb's copy keeps in-frame clones and lacks some. Clonal size and the V and J genes are those of that table, whereas D and trimming came from the DNA. The table shows fewer than 90,000 clones, with approximately 90% occurring only once. This CDR3 is 15 amino acids long. Germline CDR1 LNHDA, CDR2 SQIVND (reference sequence). Unmatched junction bases numbered 4, after V lost 5 bases and J lost 2 bases. The chain carries TRBV19 and TRBJ2-5, with 11 bases that match TRBD1. This sequence was found in a male donor with acute or convalescent COVID-19. Sequenced: peripheral blood. As DNA, the CDR3 is TGTGCCAGTAGTGAAGGGACAGGGGGACAAGAGACCCAGTACTTC. Its translation is CASSEGTGGQETQYF.